The present T cell receptor beta chain was sequenced within a study of shared T cell receptors in the human thymus. The V gene lost 1 base and the J gene lost 1 base, with 8 bases spanning the gap. Looked up from germline, CDR1 is MDHEN and CDR2 is SYDVKM. This CDR3 spans 15 amino acids. Some clones are missing from TCRdb's copy, which holds only in-frame ones; the method was immunoSEQ multiplex PCR. Of approximately 490,000 clones in the sample, 70% to 80% were seen once. The data also belong to a second study, concerning human thymus T cells. That investigation notes: Donors were healthy Finnish babies undergoing corrective operations for congenital heart defects. It was from resections taken during corrective heart surgery that the thymus tissue came. Within thymic and blood repertoires, V and J gene usage appeared to be biased. Related reports documented highly overlapping thymic repertoires among unrelated individuals.

The receptor was derived from a boy under two years old with a congenital heart defect. Sample: thymocytes. The rearrangement links TRBV28 to TRBJ1-5, with D uncertain. This CDR3 is CASSLSRGSNQPQHF. Written as DNA, the CDR3 is TGTGCCAGCAGTTTATCTCGGGGAAGCAATCAGCCCCAGCATTTT.